A selection of T cell receptor beta chains follows, all from one sample in a study of blood T cell repertoires in COVID-19. TCRdb's copy holds only in-frame clones and misses some; the assay was immunoSEQ multiplex PCR. Among some 300,000 clones listed, around 92% were seen once. The sequenced sample consisted of PBMCs or T cells enriched from blood (not recorded which). These receptors were collected from a woman aged 45-65 years who had been exposed to COVID-19. Each CDR3 is given with its conserved first and last residue. A D gene is named only where the DNA matches it firmly. Expanded clones get a size class; other rows say once, few or many, or leave the size out.

V gene	clone size	J gene	D gene	CDR3 protein	CDR3 DNA
TRBV27	.	TRBJ1-2	.	CASSPYGGYNYGYTF	TGTGCCAGCAGCCCCTACGGGGGGTATAACTATGGCTACACCTTC
TRBV7-2	.	TRBJ1-1	.	CASSLQGGLNTEAFF	TGTGCCAGCAGCTTACAGGGCGGTTTGAACACTGAAGCTTTCTTT
TRBV11-2	.	TRBJ2-1	TRBD2	CASSSSGAGEQFF	TGTGCCAGCAGCTCTAGCGGGGCGGGGGAGCAGTTCTTC
TRBV30	.	TRBJ2-1	.	CAWSVLSGGFYEQFF	TGTGCCTGGAGTGTACTCAGCGGAGGCTTCTATGAGCAGTTCTTC
TRBV5-6	.	TRBJ1-4	TRBD1	CASYRGTEKLFF	TGTGCCAGCTACAGGGGGACAGAAAAACTGTTTTTT
TRBV9	.	TRBJ2-7	.	CASSSNLPGTLREQYF	TGTGCCAGCAGCTCAAACTTACCGGGAACCTTGAGGGAGCAGTACTTC
TRBV19	.	TRBJ1-2	.	CASRPGTSYGYTF	TGTGCCAGTAGACCGGGAACTTCTTATGGCTACACCTTC
TRBV6-5	once	TRBJ2-7	TRBD2	CASSYSAGGGDEQYF	TGTGCCAGCAGTTACTCCGCGGGGGGCGGAGACGAGCAGTACTTC
TRBV2	.	TRBJ1-5	.	CASSPNSNQPQHF	TGTGCCAGCAGTCCCAATAGCAATCAGCCCCAGCATTTT
TRBV19	few	TRBJ1-1	.	CASSNIDRTAEAFF	TGTGCCAGTAGTAATATTGACAGGACCGCTGAAGCTTTCTTT
TRBV5-1	.	TRBJ2-1	TRBD1	CASSLHRGSGNEQFF	TGCGCCAGCAGCTTGCACAGGGGAAGCGGCAATGAGCAGTTCTTC
TRBV20-1	.	TRBJ2-1	.	CSAVVLDEQFF	TGCAGTGCTGTGGTCTTAGATGAGCAGTTCTTC
TRBV20-1	.	TRBJ2-7	TRBD2	CSRGGGYEQYF	TGCAGTCGGGGGGGCGGCTACGAGCAGTACTTC
TRBV6-1	.	TRBJ2-7	.	CASSERWWETYEQYF	TGTGCCAGCAGTGAAAGGTGGTGGGAGACCTACGAGCAGTACTTC
TRBV10-3	.	TRBJ2-7	.	CAIRETGLEYF	TGTGCCATCAGGGAAACAGGGTTAGAGTACTTC
TRBV6-5	.	TRBJ1-5	.	CASLRGIGNQPQHF	TGTGCCAGCCTCCGGGGAATCGGCAATCAGCCCCAGCATTTT
TRBV2	.	TRBJ2-3	TRBD2	CASIRLAGGSRADTQYF	TGTGCCAGCATAAGACTAGCGGGGGGGAGTCGGGCAGATACGCAGTATTTT
TRBV21-1	.	TRBJ1-5	.	CASSLWTDIGSNQPQHF	TGTGCCAGCAGCCTTTGGACAGACATAGGAAGCAATCAGCCCCAGCATTTT
TRBV27	.	TRBJ2-5	TRBD1	CASSWTGSQETQYF	TGTGCCAGCAGTTGGACAGGGTCACAAGAGACCCAGTACTTC
TRBV5-6	.	TRBJ1-3	.	CASSLAGSGNTIYF	TGTGCCAGCAGCTTGGCAGGGTCTGGAAACACCATATATTTT
TRBV5-5	.	TRBJ1-1	TRBD1	CASSSGQGAGTEAFF	TGTGCCAGCAGCTCTGGACAGGGGGCCGGCACTGAAGCTTTCTTT
TRBV7-9	.	TRBJ2-2	.	CASMGTTGELFF	TGTGCCTCCATGGGGACAACCGGGGAGCTGTTTTTT
TRBV5-5	.	TRBJ1-3	.	CASSLGTEGNTIYF	TGTGCCAGCAGCTTGGGGACAGAAGGAAACACCATATATTTT
TRBV14	.	TRBJ1-1	TRBD1	CASSNRGMNTEAFF	TGTGCCAGCAGCAACAGGGGCATGAACACTGAAGCTTTCTTT
TRBV19	.	TRBJ2-6	.	CASNGQRDSGANVLTF	TGTGCCAGTAATGGACAGCGAGATTCTGGGGCCAACGTCCTGACTTTC
TRBV3-1/TRBV3-2	.	TRBJ1-2	TRBD1	CASSQEDPLDRESYTF	TGTGCCAGCAGCCAAGAAGATCCCTTAGACAGGGAGAGCTACACCTTC
TRBV24-1	once	TRBJ1-1	.	CATSEGGTHGEAFF	TGTGCCACCAGTGAGGGAGGGACTCATGGCGAAGCTTTCTTT
TRBV5-6	.	TRBJ1-1	TRBD1	CASSQGQGLWTEAFF	TGTGCCAGCAGCCAGGGACAGGGTCTTTGGACTGAAGCTTTCTTT
TRBV6-5	.	TRBJ1-1	.	CASLMGEGAEAFF	TGTGCCAGCTTGATGGGCGAAGGGGCTGAAGCTTTCTTT
TRBV7-6	.	TRBJ1-1	.	CASSLKDRAEAFF	TGTGCCAGCAGCCTAAAGGACAGAGCCGAAGCTTTCTTT
TRBV7-9	.	TRBJ2-7	TRBD2	CASSQWTSGGYEQYF	TGTGCCAGCAGCCAATGGACTAGCGGGGGATACGAGCAGTACTTC
TRBV7-9	.	TRBJ2-2	TRBD2	CASSLSGGVAGELFF	TGTGCCAGCAGCTTGAGCGGGGGGGTCGCCGGGGAGCTGTTTTTT
TRBV9	few	TRBJ1-2	TRBD1	CASSVGPSTAQGGGYTF	TGTGCCAGCAGCGTAGGGCCGTCGACAGCGCAGGGGGGTGGCTACACCTTC
TRBV15	.	TRBJ1-2	.	CATSRGTGYGYTF	TGTGCCACCAGCAGAGGAACAGGGTATGGCTACACCTTC
TRBV7-9	.	TRBJ2-3	TRBD2	CASDSGGGTDTQYF	TGTGCCAGCGACTCGGGGGGAGGCACAGATACGCAGTATTTT
TRBV28	.	TRBJ1-5	.	CASGPQGFESQPQHF	TGTGCCAGCGGACCACAGGGCTTTGAGAGTCAGCCCCAGCATTTT
TRBV3-1/TRBV3-2	.	TRBJ2-7	.	CASSQGVGYEQYF	TGTGCCAGCAGCCAAGGGGTCGGGTACGAGCAGTACTTC
TRBV27	.	TRBJ2-1	TRBD1	CASRGTGLLPQFF	TGTGCCAGCAGAGGGACAGGCCTGCTACCTCAGTTCTTC
TRBV10-3	once	TRBJ1-4	.	CAISTGLQNEKLFF	TGTGCCATCAGTACAGGTCTTCAAAATGAAAAACTGTTTTTT
TRBV6-1	.	TRBJ2-7	TRBD1	CASSEGGTGVYEQYF	TGTGCCAGCAGTGAAGGGGGGACAGGAGTTTACGAGCAGTACTTC
TRBV3-1/TRBV3-2	.	TRBJ1-5	TRBD1	CASSHEGAGGSNQPQHF	TGTGCCAGCAGCCATGAAGGGGCAGGGGGAAGCAATCAGCCCCAGCATTTT
TRBV25-1	.	TRBJ1-1	TRBD1	CASSAWDSLMNTEAFF	TGTGCCAGCAGTGCTTGGGACAGCCTCATGAACACTGAAGCTTTCTTT
TRBV5-6	.	TRBJ1-2	.	CASSFPRGNYNYGYTF	TGTGCCAGCAGCTTCCCGAGGGGGAACTATAACTATGGCTACACCTTC
TRBV18	.	TRBJ1-2	.	CASSPRQGTTTLDGYTF	TGTGCCAGCTCACCACGTCAGGGGACTACAACCCTTGATGGCTACACCTTC
TRBV7-9	few	TRBJ2-1	TRBD2	CASSDTSGGTRYNEQFF	TGTGCCAGCAGCGATACTAGCGGGGGGACCCGATACAATGAGCAGTTCTTC
TRBV5-1	.	TRBJ2-5	.	CASMIQYQETQYF	TGCGCCAGCATGATCCAGTATCAAGAGACCCAGTACTTC
TRBV5-4	.	TRBJ1-6	TRBD1	CASSPTPTGVNSPLHF	TGTGCCAGCAGCCCAACCCCGACAGGGGTCAATTCACCCCTCCACTTT
TRBV18	.	TRBJ2-7	TRBD2	CASSPGLAGTEQYF	TGTGCCAGCTCACCCGGACTAGCGGGGACCGAGCAGTACTTC
TRBV19	.	TRBJ1-6	.	CASSIRDYNSPLHF	TGTGCCAGTAGTATTCGGGACTATAATTCACCCCTCCACTTT
TRBV29-1	.	TRBJ1-1	TRBD1	CSVRQGEGEAFF	TGCAGCGTTCGACAGGGTGAGGGAGAAGCTTTCTTT
TRBV2	.	TRBJ1-2	.	CASTERGTSF	TGTGCCAGCACCGAGCGGGGCACCTCCTTC
TRBV4-2	.	TRBJ2-1	TRBD2	CASSRSSGVDNEQFF	TGTGCCAGCAGCCGCTCTAGCGGGGTTGACAATGAGCAGTTCTTC
TRBV10-3	.	TRBJ2-5	TRBD2	CAISRVTSGGYQETQYF	TGTGCCATCAGTCGGGTTACTAGCGGGGGGTACCAAGAGACCCAGTACTTC
TRBV13	once	TRBJ1-2	.	CASSTGTHGYTF	TGTGCCAGCAGCACCGGGACACATGGCTACACCTTC
TRBV2	once	TRBJ2-5	TRBD2	CASSVASGGGETQYF	TGTGCCAGCAGTGTAGCTAGCGGGGGGGGAGAGACCCAGTACTTC
TRBV7-8	.	TRBJ1-5	.	CASSLKDETEVGQPQHF	TGTGCCAGCAGCTTAAAGGATGAGACAGAAGTGGGTCAGCCCCAGCATTTT